A single sample gave rise to the 19 T cell receptor beta chains below, sequenced in a study of T cells in narcolepsy. The repertoire was sequenced with immunoSEQ multiplex PCR; TCRdb's copy has only in-frame clones and lacks some. The table has 18,000 or so clones, 70% to 90% seen once. The specimen sequenced was memory (CD45RA-) CD4+ T cells from blood. The receptors come from a human donor in good health.

V is TRBV18 and J is TRBJ2-1; D is perhaps TRBD1 (5 bases). V was shortened by 1 base and J by 5 bases, with 15 bases between the two germline ends. The CDR3 covers 16 residues. CDR1 is KGHSH and CDR2 is LQKENI in the germline V gene. The CDR3 loop reads CASSPQAGLGNNEQFF. As DNA, the CDR3 is TGTGCCAGCTCACCACAGGCAGGGCTCGGCAACAATGAGCAGTTCTTC.

This chain connects TRBV11-3 to TRBJ2-2, with 9 bases that match TRBD1. This CDR3 has 16 amino acids. CDR1 is SGHNT and CDR2 is YENEEA in the germline V gene. V lost 8 bases to trimming and J lost 0 bases; unmatched junction nucleotides: 7. DNA of the CDR3: TGTGCCAGCCGCGCCGGACAGGGGTCGAACACCGGGGAGCTGTTTTTT. Its translation: CASRAGQGSNTGELFF.

This sequence joins TRBV9 and TRBJ1-6, with D maybe TRBD1 (5 bases). The V and J ends lost 0 bases and 8 bases respectively, with 6 bases between them. Germline V lookup: CDR1 SGDLS, CDR2 YYNGEE. There are 13 residues in the CDR3. The CDR3 sequence is CASSVGGDSPLHF. The CDR3 nucleotides are TGTGCCAGCAGCGTAGGAGGGGATTCACCCCTCCACTTT.

A few counts support this clone. The V call is TRBV14, the J call TRBJ1-2, with D unclear. The CDR3 totals 14 residues. The V gene lost 1 base and the J gene lost 2 bases, with 8 bases spanning the gap. Germline lookup yields CDR1 SGHDN and CDR2 FVKESK. CDR3 protein: CASSQGGANYGYTF. CDR3 DNA: TGTGCCAGCAGCCAAGGGGGTGCGAACTATGGCTACACCTTC.

The CDR3 sequence is CASSLDSNEQFF. The CDR3 DNA follows: TGTGCCAGCAGCTTGGACTCAAATGAGCAGTTCTTC. The chain joins TRBV5-5 to TRBJ2-1; the D is unclear. Germline V gene data show CDR1 as SGHKS and CDR2 as YYEKEE (reference sequence). The CDR3 has 12 amino acids. V dropped 0 bases and J dropped 7 bases, with 5 bases sitting between them.

The chain uses TRBV6-5 and TRBJ1-6; D is unresolved. This CDR3 is built from 13 residues. Trimming cost V 7 bases and J 8 bases, with 12 bases left between them. Germline loops: CDR1 MNHEY, CDR2 SVGAGI. The CDR3 is CASTESGDSPLHF. The CDR3 DNA sequence: TGTGCCAGCACCGAGTCCGGAGATTCACCCCTCCACTTT.

This clone is a singleton in its sample. V gene TRBV10-1 combines with J gene TRBJ2-3; D is unresolved. Looked up from germline, CDR1 is WNHNN and CDR2 is SYGVQD (reference sequence). The V and J ends lost 0 bases and 4 bases respectively, with 11 bases between them. The CDR3 runs to 15 residues. The CDR3 DNA sequence: TGCGCCAGCAGTGAGTCGCTAATCCCACCAGATACGCAGTATTTT. Its protein product is CASSESLIPPDTQYF.

This sequence joins TRBV19 and TRBJ2-4; tentatively, D is TRBD2 (7 bases). Trimming cost V 0 bases and J 5 bases, with 14 bases left between them. The CDR3 runs 16 residues. CDR1 and CDR2 from the germline V gene are LNHDA and SQIVND (reference sequence). CDR3 protein: CASSIEAGEGENIQYF. The CDR3 DNA is TGTGCCAGTAGTATAGAGGCAGGGGAGGGGGAAAACATTCAGTACTTC.

On this clone itself: Additional DNA sequences in this sample encode the identical CDR3. The rearrangement joins TRBV5-1 to TRBJ2-7, with D hard to call. V lost 5 bases, J lost 1 base, and 16 bases lay in between. The length of the CDR3 is 15 residues. CDR1 SGHRS and CDR2 YFSETQ come from the germline V gene. For the CDR3, the DNA is TGCGCCAGCAGTTTGAGGCAGCCAGGTTCCTACGAGCAGTACTTC. Protein sequence: CASSLRQPGSYEQYF.

As DNA, the CDR3 is TGCACCAGCAGCCAAGTATGGACAGGGGTTTACGAGCAGTACTTC. It is translated as CTSSQVWTGVYEQYF. The chain joins TRBV1 to TRBJ2-7; TRBD1 reflects the table's D call only, with no check against the DNA. TRBV1 is assigned pseudogene status. The CDR3 totals 15 residues.

The chain uses TRBV7-2 and TRBJ1-3; D is unresolved. Trimming stripped 2 bases from V and 0 bases from J, with 8 bases between. Germline V gives CDR1 SGHTA, CDR2 FQGNSA. This CDR3 comprises 15 residues. The chain's CDR3 is CASSLRSGSGNTIYF. CDR3 coding DNA: TGTGCCAGCAGCTTAAGGTCGGGCTCTGGAAACACCATATATTTT.

The CDR3 DNA is TGTGCCAGCAGTTGGGACAGGGGGATGCATGAGCAGTTCTTC. Protein: CASSWDRGMHEQFF. The chain recombines TRBV6-5 with TRBJ2-1; 11 bases fit TRBD1. V shed 4 bases and J 8 bases; nucleotides not matched to a gene: 4. The CDR3 loop spans 14 amino acids. In germline, CDR1 is MNHEY, CDR2 SVGAGI.

The chain recombines TRBV7-8 with TRBJ2-7; 7 bases map to TRBD2. The CDR3 is made up of 12 amino acids. With 2 bases clipped from V and 10 bases from J, the junction kept 5 bases outside the gene matches. Germline V gives CDR1 SGHVS, CDR2 FQNEAQ. CDR3 coding DNA: TGTGCCAGCAGCTTACCTGGGAGGGAACAGTACTTC. It is translated as CASSLPGREQYF.

The chain joins TRBV11-3 to TRBJ1-1, with TRBD1 identical over 7 bases. The V and J ends lost 5 bases and 10 bases, in that order; junction bases with no gene match: 7. The germline CDR1 and CDR2 sequences are SGHNT and YENEEA. CDR3 length: 12 amino acids. This chain's CDR3 is CASSPQGEGAFF. The CDR3 DNA sequence: TGTGCCAGCAGCCCCCAGGGGGAGGGAGCTTTCTTT.

The chain links TRBV20-1 to TRBJ2-3; D call uncertain. The germline V gene has CDR1 DFQATT and CDR2 SNEGSKA (reference sequence). V lost 3 bases, J lost 11 bases, and 12 bases lay in between. The CDR3 is 11 residues long. The CDR3 region is CSASFSSLQYF. CDR3 DNA sequence: TGCAGTGCTAGTTTTTCTAGTTTGCAGTATTTT.

This rearrangement joins TRBV7-9 to TRBJ2-5, with D possibly matching TRBD1 (5 bases). CDR1 and CDR2 (germline): SEHNR, FQNEAQ (reference sequence). This CDR3 has 14 residues. V lost 3 bases and J 2 bases, leaving 10 bases between the germline ends. The CDR3 DNA reads TGTGCCAGCAGCTTTGCCAGGGATCAAGAGACCCAGTACTTC. Residues: CASSFARDQETQYF.

The rearrangement links TRBV7-9 to TRBJ2-7; 8 bases map to TRBD2. Germline CDR1 SEHNR, CDR2 FQNEAQ (reference sequence). The CDR3 totals 14 residues. V dropped 1 base and J dropped 5; count of bases not matched to a gene: 4. The CDR3 DNA is TGTGCCAGCAGCTTAGAGGGGACTAGTGACGAGCAGTACTTC. This sequence encodes CASSLEGTSDEQYF. The variable domain in full, with the rest retrieved from reference TRBV7-9 and TRBJ2-7, is DTGVSQNPRHKITKRGQNVTFRCDPISEHNRLYWYRQTLGQGPEFLTYFQNEAQLEKSRLLSDRFSAERPKGSFSTLEIQRTEQGDSAMYLCASSLEGTSDEQYFGPGTRLTVT.

J is TRBJ1-1 and V is TRBV2; perhaps TRBD1 as D (6 bases). Trimming took off 6 bases at V and 7 bases at J, with 15 bases between the two ends. Germline CDR1 SNHLY, CDR2 FYNNEI. This CDR3 has 13 residues. Written as DNA, the CDR3 is TGTGCCAGCAGCGCCGGGACAAGCGTTGAAGCTTTCTTT. Its protein product is CASSAGTSVEAFF.

J is TRBJ1-6 and V is TRBV9; TRBD1 agrees at 8 bases. V shed 0 bases, J shed 7 bases, and the junction held 3 bases outside the gene matches. The CDR3 extends over 15 amino acids. In germline, CDR1 is SGDLS, CDR2 YYNGEE. The chain's CDR3 is CASSVEGTGNSPLHF. The CDR3 DNA sequence: TGTGCCAGCAGCGTAGAGGGGACAGGAAATTCACCCCTCCACTTT.